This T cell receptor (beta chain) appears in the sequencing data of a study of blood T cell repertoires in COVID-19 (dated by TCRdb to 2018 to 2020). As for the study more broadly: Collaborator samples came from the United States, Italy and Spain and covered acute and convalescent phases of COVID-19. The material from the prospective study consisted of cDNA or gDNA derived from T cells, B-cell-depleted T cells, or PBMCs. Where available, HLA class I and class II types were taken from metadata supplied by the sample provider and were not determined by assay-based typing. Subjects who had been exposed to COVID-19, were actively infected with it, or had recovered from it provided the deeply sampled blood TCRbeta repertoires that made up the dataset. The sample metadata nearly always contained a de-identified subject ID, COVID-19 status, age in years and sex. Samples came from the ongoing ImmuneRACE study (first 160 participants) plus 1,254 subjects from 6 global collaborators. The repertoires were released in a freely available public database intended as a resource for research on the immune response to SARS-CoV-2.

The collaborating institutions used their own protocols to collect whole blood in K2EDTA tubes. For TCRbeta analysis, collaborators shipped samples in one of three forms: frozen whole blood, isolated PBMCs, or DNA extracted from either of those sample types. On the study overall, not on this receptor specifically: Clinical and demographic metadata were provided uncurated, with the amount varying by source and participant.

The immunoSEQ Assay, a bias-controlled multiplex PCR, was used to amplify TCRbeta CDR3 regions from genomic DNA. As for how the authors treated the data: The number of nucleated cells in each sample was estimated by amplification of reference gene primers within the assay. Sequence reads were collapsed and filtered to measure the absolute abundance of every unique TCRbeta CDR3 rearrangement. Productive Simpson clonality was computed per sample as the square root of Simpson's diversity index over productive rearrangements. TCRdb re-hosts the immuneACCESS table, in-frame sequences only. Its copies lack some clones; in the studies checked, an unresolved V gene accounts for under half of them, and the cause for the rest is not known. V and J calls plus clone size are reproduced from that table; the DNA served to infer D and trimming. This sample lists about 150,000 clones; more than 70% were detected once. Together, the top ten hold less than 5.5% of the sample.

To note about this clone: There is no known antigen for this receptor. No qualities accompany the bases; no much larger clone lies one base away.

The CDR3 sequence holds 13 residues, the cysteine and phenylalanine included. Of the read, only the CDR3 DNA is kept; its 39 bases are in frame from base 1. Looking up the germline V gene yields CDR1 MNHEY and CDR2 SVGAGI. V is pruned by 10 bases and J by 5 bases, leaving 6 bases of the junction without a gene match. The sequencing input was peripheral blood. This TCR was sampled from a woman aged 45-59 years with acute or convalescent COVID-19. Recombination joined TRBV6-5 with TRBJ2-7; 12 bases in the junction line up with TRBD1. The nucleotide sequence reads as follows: TGTGCCACCCGCGGGACAGGGGGCCACGAGCAGTACTTC. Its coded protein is CATRGTGGHEQYF.